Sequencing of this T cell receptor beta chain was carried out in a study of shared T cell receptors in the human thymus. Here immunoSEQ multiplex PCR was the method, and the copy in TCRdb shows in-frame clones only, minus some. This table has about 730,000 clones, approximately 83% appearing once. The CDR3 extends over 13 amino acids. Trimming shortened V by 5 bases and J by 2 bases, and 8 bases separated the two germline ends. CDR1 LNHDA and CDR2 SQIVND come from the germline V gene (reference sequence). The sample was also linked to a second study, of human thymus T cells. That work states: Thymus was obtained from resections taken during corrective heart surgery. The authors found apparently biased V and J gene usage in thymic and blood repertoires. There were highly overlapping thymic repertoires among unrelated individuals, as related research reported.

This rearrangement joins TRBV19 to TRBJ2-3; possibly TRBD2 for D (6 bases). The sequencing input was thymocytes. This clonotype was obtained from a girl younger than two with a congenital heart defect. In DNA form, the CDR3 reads TGTGCCAGTAGTCGGGACTCCACAGATACGCAGTATTTT. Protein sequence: CASSRDSTDTQYF.